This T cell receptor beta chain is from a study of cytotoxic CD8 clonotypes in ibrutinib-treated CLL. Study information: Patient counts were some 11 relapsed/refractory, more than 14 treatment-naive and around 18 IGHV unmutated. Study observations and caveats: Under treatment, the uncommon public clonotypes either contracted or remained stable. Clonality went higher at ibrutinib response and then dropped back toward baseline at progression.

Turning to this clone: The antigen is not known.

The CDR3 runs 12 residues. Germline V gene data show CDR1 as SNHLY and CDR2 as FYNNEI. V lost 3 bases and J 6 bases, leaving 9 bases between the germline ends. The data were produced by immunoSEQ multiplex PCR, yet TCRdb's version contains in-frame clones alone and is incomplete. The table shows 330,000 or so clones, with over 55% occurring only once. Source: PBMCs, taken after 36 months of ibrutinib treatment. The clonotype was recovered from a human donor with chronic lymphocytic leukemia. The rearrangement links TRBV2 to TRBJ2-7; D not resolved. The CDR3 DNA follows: TGTGCCAGCAGTGATGCGATTCTCGAGCAGTACTTC. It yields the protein CASSDAILEQYF.